The 21 T cell receptor beta chains presented below share a single source sample, sequenced in a study of T cells in Graves' hyperthyroidism and ophthalmopathy. Amplified TCR beta CDR3 regions derived from RNA transcripts. HTBI primers were the set used in a first-round RT-PCR of the TCR CDR3. TCRdb re-derived calls from the multiplex PCR reads in MiXCR, one entry per CDR3 protein. The sample shows fewer than 750,000 distinct CDR3 sequences, roughly 14% of them seen only once. The sequenced sample was blood. These receptors all come from a woman in her 40s with Graves' ophthalmopathy.

In this sample, this clonotype turned up many times. The gene calls are TRBV15 and TRBJ2-4, with D possibly TRBD2 on 5 matching bases. V was trimmed by 1 base and J by 6 bases, leaving 7 bases between them. Germline lookup yields CDR1 LNHNV and CDR2 YYDKDF (reference sequence). The CDR3 is made up of 13 amino acids. The CDR3 loop is CATSRAGINIQYF. For the CDR3, the DNA is TGTGCCACCAGCAGAGCGGGGATAAACATTCAGTACTTC.

This clonotype was seen at least ten times. This chain links TRBV24-1 with TRBJ1-2; D is perhaps TRBD1 (6 bases). Per germline, CDR1 KGHDR and CDR2 SFDVKD. Trimming took off 4 bases at V and 1 base at J, with 12 bases between the two ends. The CDR3 loop spans 15 amino acids. CDR3 coding DNA: TGTGCCACCAGTGACCCGGGACACGATAACTATGGCTACACCTTC. Its translation is CATSDPGHDNYGYTF.

At least ten counts were recorded for this clonotype. V is TRBV6-1 and J is TRBJ2-2, with D unclear. Germline CDR1 reads MNHNS; CDR2 reads SASEGT. The CDR3 runs 14 residues. The germline V and J ends were trimmed by 6 bases and 1 base, with 9 bases remaining between them. The CDR3 bases are TGTGCCAGCAGGAGGCTACAGAACACCGGGGAGCTGTTTTTT. It translates to CASRRLQNTGELFF.

The table lists this clonotype with many counts. This sequence joins TRBV28 and TRBJ1-2; 8 bases map to TRBD1. This CDR3 is 12 amino acids long. The trim removed 6 bases at V and 8 bases at J, leaving 5 bases unmatched. Germline V gene lookup returns CDR1 MDHEN and CDR2 SYDVKM. The CDR3 bases are TGTGCCAGCAGCTTAGGACAGGGAGGCTACACCTTC. It specifies CASSLGQGGYTF.

This clonotype was observed at least ten times. V and J are TRBV7-2 and TRBJ1-1; D is perhaps TRBD1 (5 bases). Trimming removed 2 bases from V and 5 bases from J, with 21 bases in between. The CDR3 spans 17 residues. Germline V lookup: CDR1 SGHTA, CDR2 FQGNSA. CDR3 coding DNA: TGTGCCAGCAGCTTAAGGGGTTGGGGGGGGTCCGGGACTGAAGCTTTCTTT. Protein sequence: CASSLRGWGGSGTEAFF.

Ten or more counts support this clonotype. This chain uses TRBV11-1 with TRBJ2-2; 12 nucleotides match TRBD2. J was trimmed by 5 bases and V by 5 bases; bases with no gene match: 6. The CDR3 spans 16 residues. The germline CDR1 and CDR2 sequences are SGHAT and FQDESV (reference sequence). Here the CDR3 DNA reads TGTGCCAGCAGCCGACTAGCGGGAGCGGGAACCGGGGAGCTGTTTTTT. It is translated as CASSRLAGAGTGELFF.

This clonotype came up many times. The V and J genes are TRBV19 and TRBJ2-7, with D possibly being TRBD1 (6 bases). From germline, CDR1 is LNHDA and CDR2 SQIVND (reference sequence). The CDR3 has 14 amino acids. Trimming took 6 bases from V and 3 from J, leaving 15 bases between them. CDR3 protein: CASSLRDTVYEQYF. The CDR3 DNA sequence: TGTGCCAGTAGCCTAAGGGACACCGTCTACGAGCAGTACTTC. Supplemented by reference TRBV19 and TRBJ2-7, the full variable domain reads DGGITQSPKYLFRKEGQNVTLSCEQNLNHDAMYWYRQDPGQGLRLIYYSQIVNDFQKGDIAEGYSVSREKKESFPLTVTSAQKNPTAFYLCASSLRDTVYEQYFGPGTRLTVT.

This clonotype was recorded at least ten times. The V and J genes are TRBV28 and TRBJ2-7; perhaps D is TRBD1 or TRBD2 (6 bases each). V was shortened by 6 bases and J by 6 bases, with 21 bases between the two germline ends. In germline, CDR1 is MDHEN, CDR2 SYDVKM. This CDR3 spans 15 amino acids. Here the CDR3 DNA reads TGTGCCAGCAGACCAAGGGGGGCGGGATCACTCGAGCAGTACTTC. This gives the protein CASRPRGAGSLEQYF. Using reference TRBV28 and TRBJ2-7 for the parts outside the CDR3, the full variable domain is DVKVTQSSRYLVKRTGEKVFLECVQDMDHENMFWYRQDPGLGLRLIYFSYDVKMKEKGDIPEGYSVSREKKERFSLILESASTNQTSMYLCASRPRGAGSLEQYFGPGTRLTVT.

This clonotype showed up many times. The rearrangement joins TRBV30 to TRBJ1-2; unclear D gene. The germline V gene has CDR1 GTSNPN and CDR2 SVGIG (reference sequence). V shed 7 bases and J shed 0 bases, with 12 bases lying between them. The CDR3 spans 13 residues. The CDR3 protein is CAYGRTTNYGYTF. In DNA, the CDR3 is TGTGCCTACGGGAGGACCACTAACTATGGCTACACCTTC. Variable domain in full (rest from reference TRBV30 and TRBJ1-2): SQTIHQWPATLVQPVGSPLSLECTVEGTSNPNLYWYRQAAGRGLQLLFYSVGIGQISSEVPQNLSASRPQDRQFILSSKKLLLSDSGFYLCAYGRTTNYGYTFGSGTRLTVV.

At least ten counts were recorded for this clonotype. V usage is TRBV28 and J usage is TRBJ1-3; 9 bases map to TRBD1. This CDR3 has 13 residues. Per the germline V gene, CDR1 is MDHEN and CDR2 is SYDVKM. J lost 6 bases, V lost 5 bases, and 2 bases had no gene match. The CDR3 DNA reads as TGTGCCAGCAGTCGGACAGGGGAAAACACCATATATTTT. This translates into CASSRTGENTIYF.

This clonotype was detected many times. V gene TRBV6-2 or TRBV6-3 combines with J gene TRBJ2-7; the D call may be TRBD1 or TRBD2 (5 bases each). The CDR3 totals 16 residues. V lost 6 bases, J lost 2 bases, and 20 bases lay in between. Germline V gives CDR1 MNHEY, CDR2 SVGEGT. The CDR3 DNA sequence: TGTGCCAGCAGCCCTCATCGGGACCCCTCGACCTACGAGCAGTACTTC. Amino acids: CASSPHRDPSTYEQYF.

This clonotype was seen many times. The genes are TRBV6-2 or TRBV6-3 and TRBJ1-5, with D unresolved. The CDR3 is 13 amino acids. V dropped 5 bases and J dropped 4 bases, with 9 bases sitting between them. Germline-derived CDR1 and CDR2 are MNHEY and SVGEGT. CDR3: CASSAATNQPQHF. CDR3 bases: TGTGCCAGCAGTGCGGCTACAAATCAGCCCCAGCATTTT.

This clonotype was found a few times. The gene calls are TRBV11-2 and TRBJ2-2, with D unresolved. The V end was cut by 8 bases, the J end by 7 bases, with 20 bases between. Germline CDR1 reads SGHAT; CDR2 reads FQNNGV. The CDR3 has 15 amino acids. The chain's CDR3 is CASEVGLARNGELFF. CDR3 nucleotides: TGTGCCAGCGAAGTGGGCCTTGCCCGTAACGGGGAGCTGTTTTTT.

The gene calls are TRBV6-1 and TRBJ1-1; 7 positions agree with TRBD1. The CDR3 loop spans 14 amino acids. The trim removed 6 bases at V and 5 bases at J, leaving 9 bases unmatched. CDR1 MNHNS and CDR2 SASEGT come from the germline V gene. CDR3 sequence reads: CASRNTGVKTEAFF. The DNA for the CDR3 is TGTGCCAGCAGAAATACAGGGGTAAAAACTGAAGCTTTCTTT.

The J gene is TRBJ2-3, the V gene TRBV5-1; the D is unclear. The CDR3 length is 15 residues. Looked up from germline, CDR1 is SGHRS and CDR2 is YFSETQ. V gave up 0 bases and J gave up 2 bases, with 10 bases separating them. CDR3 amino acids: CASSLALGATDTQYF. The CDR3 DNA follows: TGCGCCAGCAGCTTGGCCCTAGGTGCCACAGATACGCAGTATTTT.

This clonotype was counted ten times or more. The chain carries TRBV10-3 and TRBJ2-4; D call uncertain. V was shortened by 0 bases and J by 7 bases, with 4 bases between the two germline ends. Per the germline V gene, CDR1 is ENHRY and CDR2 is SYGVKD. The CDR3 is 12 residues long. CDR3 nucleotide sequence: TGTGCCATCAGTGAGTCGGGTAACATTCAGTACTTC. This codes for CAISESGNIQYF.

In its sample, this clonotype was seen many times. CDR3 nucleotide sequence: TGTGCCAGCAGTTCCCCCTTTGCACTAGCGGGAGTACCGGAGACCCAGTACTTC. Protein: CASSSPFALAGVPETQYF. The V call is TRBV28, the J call TRBJ2-5, with 11 bases fitting TRBD2. Losses at the gene ends were 4 bases for V and 5 bases for J; bases not matched to a gene: 15. This CDR3 is 18 amino acids long. Germline V lookup: CDR1 MDHEN, CDR2 SYDVKM.

This clonotype was seen repeatedly, ten times or more. J is TRBJ1-5 and V is TRBV10-3; 11 bases align to TRBD1. V shed 7 bases, J shed 4 bases, and the junction held 3 bases outside the gene matches. The CDR3 consists of 14 residues. CDR1 ENHRY and CDR2 SYGVKD come from the germline V gene. In nucleotides, the CDR3 is TGTGCCATCAAGGGGACAGGGGGGAATCAGCCCCAGCATTTT. It specifies CAIKGTGGNQPQHF.

The chain carries TRBV28 and TRBJ1-1; no clear D gene. Germline V gene lookup returns CDR1 MDHEN and CDR2 SYDVKM. V lost 7 bases and J 1 base, leaving 10 bases between the germline ends. There are 13 residues in the CDR3. Here the CDR3 DNA reads TGTGCCAGCACGCCCCTTTCGAACACTGAAGCTTTCTTT. Translating it yields CASTPLSNTEAFF.

At least ten counts were recorded for this clonotype. The chain has TRBV29-1 and TRBJ1-3; 7 nucleotides align to TRBD1. V dropped 0 bases and J dropped 3; count of bases not matched to a gene: 5. Per germline, CDR1 SQVTM and CDR2 ANQGSEA. The length of the CDR3 is 15 residues. CDR3 in DNA: TGCAGCGTTGAAGAGACAGGGACGGGTGGAAACACCATATATTTT. Translation: CSVEETGTGGNTIYF.

V gene TRBV4-3 combines with J gene TRBJ2-5, with 7 nucleotides matching TRBD1. Germline V lookup: CDR1 LGHNA, CDR2 YSLEER. J lost 5 bases, V lost 0 bases, and 9 bases had no gene match. The CDR3 extends over 16 amino acids. The CDR3 sequence: CASSQDGPGGEETQYF. DNA of the CDR3: TGCGCCAGCAGCCAAGATGGTCCAGGGGGTGAGGAGACCCAGTACTTC.